These 16 T cell receptor beta chains share one sample of origin, sequenced in a study of blood T cell repertoires in COVID-19. The protocol was immunoSEQ multiplex PCR, while the TCRdb copy is restricted to in-frame clones and leaves out a portion. The repertoire holds 80,000 or so clones, roughly 88% seen once, with about 1% in the top ten. Specimen: peripheral blood. These receptors all come from a woman between 50 and 59 years old in a cohort sampled during active COVID-19.

The gene calls are TRBV7-6 and TRBJ2-1; 9 bases align to TRBD1. The V gene's germline CDR1 is SGHVS and CDR2 FNYEAQ. J lost 7 bases, V lost 7 bases, and 11 bases had no gene match. CDR3 length: 15 amino acids. DNA for the CDR3: TGTGCCAGCACAACGGACAGGGGAAGTAAGAATGAGCAGTTCTTC. It is translated as CASTTDRGSKNEQFF.

V is TRBV7-9 and J is TRBJ1-2, with a possible D match to TRBD1 (6 bases). CDR1 and CDR2 (germline): SEHNR, FQNEAQ (reference sequence). Trimming removed 5 bases from V and 0 bases from J, with 13 bases in between. The CDR3 sequence is 15 residues long. The CDR3 sequence: CASSPPGQTNYGYTF. For the CDR3, the DNA is TGTGCCAGCAGCCCCCCAGGACAGACTAACTATGGCTACACCTTC.

The rearrangement links TRBV5-1 to TRBJ2-3, with 12 bases fitting TRBD2. The CDR3 length is 22 residues. Germline-derived CDR1 and CDR2 are SGHRS and YFSETQ. V trimming: 1 base; J trimming: 1 base; junction bases outside the gene matches: 19. Here the CDR3 DNA reads TGCGCCAGCAGCTTGCTCCTTCTGGCGGGGCTAGCGGGAGGGCCGGGCACAGATACGCAGTATTTT. Translated: CASSLLLLAGLAGGPGTDTQYF.

This clone was counted once. This chain links TRBV24-1 with TRBJ2-3; D is unresolved. V was pared by 2 bases and J by 0 bases, with 8 bases between. The length of the CDR3 is 15 residues. Germline V gene lookup returns CDR1 KGHDR and CDR2 SFDVKD. The CDR3 protein is CATSDYAGSTDTQYF. In DNA, the CDR3 is TGTGCCACCAGTGATTATGCAGGTAGCACAGATACGCAGTATTTT.

V and J are TRBV5-6 and TRBJ2-2; D unclear. Germline V gives CDR1 SGHDT, CDR2 YYEEEE. The CDR3 length is 15 residues. The V end lost 4 bases, the J end lost 7 bases, and 17 bases lay between the germline ends. The CDR3 sequence is CASSGDSLVNGELFF. CDR3 DNA: TGTGCCAGCAGCGGAGACTCCTTGGTGAACGGGGAGCTGTTTTTT. Based on the CDR3 plus reference TRBV5-6 and TRBJ2-2, the full variable domain is DAGVTQSPTHLIKTRGQQVTLRCSPKSGHDTVSWYQQALGQGPQFIFQYYEEEERQRGNFPDRFSGHQFPNYSSELNVNALLLGDSALYLCASSGDSLVNGELFFGEGSRLTVL.

This chain links TRBV24-1 with TRBJ2-7, with TRBD1 matching over 8 bases. V lost 4 bases and J lost 6; bases outside the gene matches: 4. The CDR3 contains 13 residues. CDR1 and CDR2 from the germline V gene are KGHDR and SFDVKD. The CDR3 coding sequence is TGTGCCACCAGTGACCAGGGGGCACGCGAGCAGTACTTC. Its translation: CATSDQGAREQYF.

V and J are TRBV3-1 (or the pseudogene TRBV3-2) and TRBJ2-7, with D possibly matching TRBD2 (6 bases). The V end was cut by 0 bases, the J end by 6 bases, with 12 bases between. The germline V gene has CDR1 LGHDT and CDR2 YNNKEL (reference sequence). This CDR3 is 14 amino acids long. The CDR3: CASSQEGGFGEQYF. CDR3 in DNA: TGTGCCAGCAGCCAAGAGGGGGGATTTGGCGAGCAGTACTTC.

The V gene is TRBV11-2, the J gene TRBJ2-1; 8 nucleotides line up with TRBD2. The CDR3 is made up of 14 amino acids. Germline V gives CDR1 SGHAT, CDR2 FQNNGV. After removal of 4 bases from V and 6 bases from J, the junction contained 5 bases not matched to a gene. The CDR3 region has the DNA TGTGCCAGCAGCTGGATAGCGGGAATCAATGAGCAGTTCTTC. Translated: CASSWIAGINEQFF.

The rearrangement links TRBV5-4 to TRBJ1-2; 8 bases are shared with TRBD1. The germline gives CDR1 SGHNT, CDR2 YYREEE (reference sequence). V dropped 4 bases and J dropped 4; count of bases not matched to a gene: 6. The CDR3 is made up of 14 amino acids. As DNA, the CDR3 is TGTGCCAGCAGCCCCCCGGACAGGGTCTATGGCTACACCTTC. It specifies CASSPPDRVYGYTF.

There are a few counts of this clone. This chain joins TRBV5-1 and TRBJ2-3; TRBD1 matches 10 bases. J was trimmed by 2 bases and V by 7 bases; bases with no gene match: 1. The CDR3 has 13 residues. The germline V gene has CDR1 SGHRS and CDR2 YFSETQ. The CDR3 bases are TGCGCCAGCGGGACAGGGGCCACAGATACGCAGTATTTT. This codes for CASGTGATDTQYF.

The chain carries TRBV28 and TRBJ1-1; D is unresolved. This CDR3 region has 12 residues. Germline V gives CDR1 MDHEN, CDR2 SYDVKM. V lost 1 base and J lost 10, with 10 bases in between. The CDR3 DNA is TGTGCCAGCAGTTTATTCGAGGGCCGAGCTTTCTTT. Amino acid sequence: CASSLFEGRAFF.

The V and J genes are TRBV27 and TRBJ2-3, with 9 bases lining up with TRBD2. The CDR3 loop spans 14 amino acids. Germline trimming cut 8 bases from V and 5 bases from J; bases unmatched to any gene: 8. Germline V CDR1 and CDR2: MNHEY, SMNVEV (reference sequence). The CDR3 protein is CASWGREGLDTQYF. DNA for the CDR3: TGTGCCAGCTGGGGGCGGGAGGGCTTAGATACGCAGTATTTT.

The chain has TRBV14 and TRBJ2-3, with TRBD2 identical over 14 bases. CDR1 is SGHDN and CDR2 is FVKESK in the germline V gene. Trimming cost V 3 bases and J 5 bases; bases outside gene matches: 10. The CDR3 covers 18 residues. The CDR3 region has the DNA TGTGCCAGCAGCCAGGCCCCGGGACTAGCGGGAGTGATAGATACGCAGTATTTT. Translated, it gives CASSQAPGLAGVIDTQYF.

The V call is TRBV10-2, the J call TRBJ2-1; TRBD2 is a possible D gene (5 bases). In germline, CDR1 is WSHSY, CDR2 SAAADI. V was shortened by 2 bases and J by 15 bases, with 11 bases between the two germline ends. The CDR3 consists of 11 residues. The chain's CDR3 is CASSEPEGLFF. CDR3 nucleotide sequence: TGCGCCAGCAGTGAGCCAGAGGGTTTGTTCTTC.

This chain connects TRBV20-1 to TRBJ2-3, with D possibly TRBD2 on 7 matching bases. Germline CDR1 and CDR2: DFQATT and SNEGSKA (reference sequence). V was cut by 7 bases and J by 4 bases, with 9 bases left in between. This CDR3 has 11 amino acids. CDR3 sequence: CSGGGPDTQYF. DNA for the CDR3: TGCAGTGGGGGGGGGCCAGATACGCAGTATTTT.

The CDR3 loop is CASSSDRSYGYTF. CDR3 DNA: TGTGCCAGCAGTTCGGACAGGAGCTATGGCTACACCTTC. The rearrangement uses TRBV6-2 or TRBV6-3 and TRBJ1-2; 7 bases align to TRBD1. This CDR3 region has 13 residues. With V trimmed by 4 bases and J by 4 bases, 3 bases remained unmatched. From germline, CDR1 is MNHEY and CDR2 SVGEGT.